This T cell receptor beta chain was found in a study of blood T cell repertoires in COVID-19. For the study at large: Italy, Spain and the United States were the sources of the convalescent and acute COVID-19 samples. The cDNA or gDNA used as material had been derived from T cells, B-cell-depleted T cells, or PBMCs.

The CDR3 is made up of 16 amino acids. Trimming cost V 0 bases and J 6 bases, with 15 bases left between them. Per the germline V gene, CDR1 is GTSNPN and CDR2 is SVGIG (reference sequence). In the source study's methods: Amplification of reference gene primers was used by the study to estimate nucleated cell counts. This table comes from immunoSEQ multiplex PCR, and its TCRdb copy is limited to in-frame clones, with some not included. That table furnishes V, J and clone size, whereas the DNA furnished D and trimming. Seen here are 200,000 to 250,000 clones, around nine tenths observed once, and the top ten hold around 2.9%.

J is TRBJ1-6 and V is TRBV30; D unclear. The specimen was peripheral blood. This receptor was obtained from an older woman with acute or convalescent COVID-19. CDR3 loop: CAWSVRSIGVNSPLHF. DNA for the CDR3: TGTGCCTGGAGTGTACGAAGCATAGGAGTTAATTCACCCCTCCACTTT.